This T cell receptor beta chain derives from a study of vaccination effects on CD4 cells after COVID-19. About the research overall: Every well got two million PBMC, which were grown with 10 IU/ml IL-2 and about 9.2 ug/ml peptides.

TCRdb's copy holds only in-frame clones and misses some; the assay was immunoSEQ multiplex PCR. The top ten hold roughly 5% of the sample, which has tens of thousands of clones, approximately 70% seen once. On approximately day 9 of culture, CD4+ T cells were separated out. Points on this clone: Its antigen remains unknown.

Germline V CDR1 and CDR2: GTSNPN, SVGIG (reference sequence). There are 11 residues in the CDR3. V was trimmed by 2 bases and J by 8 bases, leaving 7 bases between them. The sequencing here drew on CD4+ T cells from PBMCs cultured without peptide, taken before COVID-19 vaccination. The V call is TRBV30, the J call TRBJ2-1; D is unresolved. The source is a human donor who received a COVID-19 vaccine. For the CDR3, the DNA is TGTGCCTGGAGTTGGCTAGATGAGCAGTTCTTC. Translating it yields CAWSWLDEQFF. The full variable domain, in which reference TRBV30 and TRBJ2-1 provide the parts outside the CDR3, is SQTIHQWPATLVQPVGSPLSLECTVEGTSNPNLYWYRQAAGRGLQLLFYSVGIGQISSEVPQNLSASRPQDRQFILSSKKLLLSDSGFYLCAWSWLDEQFFGPGTRLTVL.